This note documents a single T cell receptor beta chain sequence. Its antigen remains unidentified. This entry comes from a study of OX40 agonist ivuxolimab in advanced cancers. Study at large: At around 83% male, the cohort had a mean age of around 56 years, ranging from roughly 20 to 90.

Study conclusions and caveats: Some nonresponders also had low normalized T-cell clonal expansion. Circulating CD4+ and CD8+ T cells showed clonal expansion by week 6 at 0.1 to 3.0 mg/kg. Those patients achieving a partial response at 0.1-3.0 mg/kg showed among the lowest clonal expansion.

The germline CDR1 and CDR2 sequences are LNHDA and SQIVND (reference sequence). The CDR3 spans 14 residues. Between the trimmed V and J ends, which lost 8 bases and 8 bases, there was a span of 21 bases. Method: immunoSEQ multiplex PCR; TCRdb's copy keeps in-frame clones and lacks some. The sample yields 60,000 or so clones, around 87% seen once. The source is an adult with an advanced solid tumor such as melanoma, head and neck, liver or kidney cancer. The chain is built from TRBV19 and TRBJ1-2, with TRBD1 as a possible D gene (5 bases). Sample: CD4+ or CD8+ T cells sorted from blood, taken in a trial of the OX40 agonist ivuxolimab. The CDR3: CASHYGTVLGGYTF. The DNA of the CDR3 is TGTGCCAGTCACTATGGGACCGTCTTAGGGGGCTACACCTTC.